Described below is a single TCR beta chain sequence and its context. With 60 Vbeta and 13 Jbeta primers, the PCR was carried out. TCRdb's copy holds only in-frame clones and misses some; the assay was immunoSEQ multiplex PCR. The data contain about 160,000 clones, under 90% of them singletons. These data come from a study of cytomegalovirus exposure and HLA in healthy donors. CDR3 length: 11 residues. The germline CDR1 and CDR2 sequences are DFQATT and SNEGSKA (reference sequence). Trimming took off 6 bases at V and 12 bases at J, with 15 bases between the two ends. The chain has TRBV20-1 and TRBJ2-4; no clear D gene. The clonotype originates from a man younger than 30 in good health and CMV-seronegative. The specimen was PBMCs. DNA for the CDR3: TGCAGTGCCCACTTGGAGCCGAATCAGTACTTC. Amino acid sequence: CSAHLEPNQYF.